A selection of T cell receptor beta chains follows, all from one sample in a study of molecular identifiers for immune sequencing clone quantification. Using its own MiXCR run on the PCR reads, TCRdb lists one record per CDR3 protein. The sample lists 400,000 to 600,000 distinct CDR3 sequences, over 20% occurring once. The material sequenced was naive CD8+ T cells from blood, with Jurkat cell RNA spiked in. Source of these receptors: a human donor in good health. Some libraries in this study had Jurkat cell RNA spiked in. Both conserved end residues are part of each CDR3. D genes are given only for firm matches. Clone size is given for some rows only: seen once, a few or many times, or a class if the clone is expanded.

clone size: many; J gene: TRBJ2-3; V gene: TRBV7-9; D gene: -; CDR3 protein: CASSWGENTQYF; CDR3 DNA: TGTGCCAGCAGCTGGGGCGAGAATACGCAGTATTTT
clone size: many; J gene: TRBJ2-3; V gene: TRBV9; D gene: -; CDR3 protein: CASSVVQGGRTDTQYF; CDR3 DNA: TGTGCCAGCAGCGTGGTTCAGGGGGGACGCACAGATACGCAGTATTTT
clone size: -; J gene: TRBJ1-2; V gene: TRBV24-1; D gene: -; CDR3 protein: CATSDTSYGYTF; CDR3 DNA: TGTGCCACCAGTGATACGAGCTATGGCTACACCTTC
clone size: -; J gene: TRBJ2-7; V gene: TRBV9; D gene: -; CDR3 protein: CASSVEDYQYERYF; CDR3 DNA: TGTGCCAGCAGCGTAGAAGACTACCAATACGAGCGGTACTTC
clone size: few; J gene: TRBJ1-2; V gene: TRBV12-3/TRBV12-4; D gene: TRBD1; CDR3 protein: CASSLGQQNYGYTF; CDR3 DNA: TGTGCCAGCAGTCTGGGACAGCAAAACTATGGCTACACCTTC
clone size: -; J gene: TRBJ2-1; V gene: TRBV4-1; D gene: TRBD2; CDR3 protein: CASSQVAGGYYNEQFF; CDR3 DNA: TGCGCCAGCAGCCAAGTCGCGGGGGGATACTACAATGAGCAGTTCTTC
clone size: many; J gene: TRBJ2-7; V gene: TRBV7-6; D gene: -; CDR3 protein: CASSLEGQFPYEQYF; CDR3 DNA: TGTGCCAGCAGCTTAGAAGGACAATTCCCCTACGAGCAGTACTTC
clone size: many; J gene: TRBJ1-5; V gene: TRBV28; D gene: TRBD1; CDR3 protein: CASSFIRDRDISRSQPQHF; CDR3 DNA: TGTGCCAGCAGTTTTATCAGGGACAGGGATATTTCTAGGAGTCAGCCCCAGCATTTT
clone size: many; J gene: TRBJ2-3; V gene: TRBV7-2; D gene: TRBD2; CDR3 protein: CASSLTSGELDTQYF; CDR3 DNA: TGTGCCAGCAGCTTGACTAGCGGGGAGCTAGATACGCAGTATTTT
clone size: many; J gene: TRBJ1-1; V gene: TRBV11-2; D gene: -; CDR3 protein: CASSLVGLEAFF; CDR3 DNA: TGTGCCAGCAGCTTAGTAGGGCTTGAAGCTTTCTTT
clone size: many; J gene: TRBJ1-1; V gene: TRBV21-1; D gene: -; CDR3 protein: CASSNEAGWRTEAFF; CDR3 DNA: TGTGCCAGCAGCAATGAGGCTGGATGGAGGACTGAAGCTTTCTTT
clone size: few; J gene: TRBJ2-1; V gene: TRBV11-3; D gene: TRBD2; CDR3 protein: CASSSPHAGGTKPPAYNEQFF; CDR3 DNA: TGTGCCAGCAGCTCACCCCACGCGGGAGGTACGAAACCGCCTGCTTACAATGAGCAGTTCTTC
clone size: -; J gene: TRBJ2-7; V gene: TRBV11-2; D gene: -; CDR3 protein: CASSPPREGLNKQYF; CDR3 DNA: TGTGCCAGCAGCCCACCCAGGGAAGGGTTAAACAAGCAGTACTTC
clone size: many; J gene: TRBJ1-5; V gene: TRBV28; D gene: -; CDR3 protein: CASSFRQPQHF; CDR3 DNA: TGTGCCAGCAGTTTCCGTCAGCCCCAGCATTTT
clone size: many; J gene: TRBJ2-3; V gene: TRBV11-2; D gene: TRBD1; CDR3 protein: CASSLTRTGGGTDTQYF; CDR3 DNA: TGTGCCAGCAGCTTAACTCGGACAGGGGGAGGCACAGATACGCAGTATTTT
clone size: many; J gene: TRBJ2-2; V gene: TRBV20-1; D gene: -; CDR3 protein: CSARDGGRPGQITGELFF; CDR3 DNA: TGCAGTGCTAGAGATGGGGGCCGACCGGGACAAATCACCGGGGAGCTGTTTTTT
clone size: -; J gene: TRBJ2-5; V gene: TRBV7-9; D gene: -; CDR3 protein: CASSSGQLLLQETQYF; CDR3 DNA: TGTGCCAGCAGCTCCGGACAACTCTTGCTCCAGGAGACCCAGTACTTC